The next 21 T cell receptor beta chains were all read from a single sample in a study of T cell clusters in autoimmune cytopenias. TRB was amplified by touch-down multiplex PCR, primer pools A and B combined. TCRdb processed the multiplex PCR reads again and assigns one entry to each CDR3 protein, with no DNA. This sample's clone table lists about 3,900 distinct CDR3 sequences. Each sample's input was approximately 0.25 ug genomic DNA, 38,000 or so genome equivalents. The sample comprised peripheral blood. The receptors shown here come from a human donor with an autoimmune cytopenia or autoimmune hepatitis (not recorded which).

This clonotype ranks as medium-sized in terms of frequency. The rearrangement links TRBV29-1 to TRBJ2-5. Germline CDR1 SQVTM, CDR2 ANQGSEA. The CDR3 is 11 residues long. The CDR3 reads CSIKMGETQYF.

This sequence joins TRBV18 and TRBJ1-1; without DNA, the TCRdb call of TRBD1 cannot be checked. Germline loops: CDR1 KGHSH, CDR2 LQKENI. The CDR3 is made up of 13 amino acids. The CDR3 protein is CASSQGQNTEAFF.

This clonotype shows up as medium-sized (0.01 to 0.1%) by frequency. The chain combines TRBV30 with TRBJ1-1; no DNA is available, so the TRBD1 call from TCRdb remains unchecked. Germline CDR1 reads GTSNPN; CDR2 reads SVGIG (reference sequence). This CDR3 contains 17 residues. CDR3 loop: CAWRTGPQAAGNTEAFF.

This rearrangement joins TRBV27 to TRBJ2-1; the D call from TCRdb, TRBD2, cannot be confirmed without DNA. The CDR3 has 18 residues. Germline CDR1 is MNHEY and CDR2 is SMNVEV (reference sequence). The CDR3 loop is CASSSPRGLAVSSYEQFF.

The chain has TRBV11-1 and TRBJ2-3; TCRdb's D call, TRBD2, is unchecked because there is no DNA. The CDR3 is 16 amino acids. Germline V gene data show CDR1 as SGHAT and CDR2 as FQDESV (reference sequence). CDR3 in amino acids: CASSPTPSGITDTQYF.

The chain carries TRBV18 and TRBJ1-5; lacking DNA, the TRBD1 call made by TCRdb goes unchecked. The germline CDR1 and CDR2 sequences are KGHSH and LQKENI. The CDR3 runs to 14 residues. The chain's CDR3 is CASSPPVPGQPQHF.

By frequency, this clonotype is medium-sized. The CDR3 reads CASSLGDQPQHF. J is TRBJ1-5 and V is TRBV7-9. The CDR3 covers 12 residues. Germline V gene data show CDR1 as SEHNR and CDR2 as FQNEAQ (reference sequence).

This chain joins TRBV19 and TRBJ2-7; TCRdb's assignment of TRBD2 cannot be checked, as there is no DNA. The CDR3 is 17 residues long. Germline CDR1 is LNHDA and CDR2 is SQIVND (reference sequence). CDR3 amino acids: CASSIKGDLLGSYEQYF.

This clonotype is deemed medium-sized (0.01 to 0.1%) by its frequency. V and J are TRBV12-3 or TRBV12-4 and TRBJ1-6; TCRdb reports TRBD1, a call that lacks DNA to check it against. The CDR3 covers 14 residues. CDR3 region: CASSLGRGGSPLHF.

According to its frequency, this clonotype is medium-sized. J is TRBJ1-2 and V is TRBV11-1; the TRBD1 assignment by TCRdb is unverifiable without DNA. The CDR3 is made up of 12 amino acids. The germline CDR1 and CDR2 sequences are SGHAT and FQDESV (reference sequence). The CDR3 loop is CASGRTGYGYTF.

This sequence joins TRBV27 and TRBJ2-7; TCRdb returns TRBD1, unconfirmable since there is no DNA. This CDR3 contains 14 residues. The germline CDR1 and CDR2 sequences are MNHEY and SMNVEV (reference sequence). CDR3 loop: CASSTGTGRYEQYF.

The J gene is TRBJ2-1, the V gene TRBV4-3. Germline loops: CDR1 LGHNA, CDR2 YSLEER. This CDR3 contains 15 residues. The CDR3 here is CASSQDFTQYNEQFF.

The CDR3 region is CASSRGAGISPLHF. The chain joins TRBV27 to TRBJ1-6; TCRdb's D call of TRBD1 is untestable without DNA. Germline V gene data show CDR1 as MNHEY and CDR2 as SMNVEV (reference sequence). The CDR3 has 14 amino acids.

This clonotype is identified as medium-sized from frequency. This chain's CDR3 is CASSSRVGSPLHF. V usage is TRBV6-2 or TRBV6-3 and J usage is TRBJ1-6. The CDR3 has 13 amino acids. Per the germline V gene, CDR1 is MNHEY and CDR2 is SVGEGT.

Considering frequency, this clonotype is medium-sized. The CDR3 spells CASSIARSSYNEQFF. The gene calls are TRBV19 and TRBJ2-1. Germline CDR1 LNHDA, CDR2 SQIVND (reference sequence). This CDR3 spans 15 amino acids.

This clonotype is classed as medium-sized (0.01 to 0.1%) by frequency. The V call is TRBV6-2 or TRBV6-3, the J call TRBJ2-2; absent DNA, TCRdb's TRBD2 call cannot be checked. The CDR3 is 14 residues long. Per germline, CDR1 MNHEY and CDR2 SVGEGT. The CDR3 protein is CASSDSRDTGELFF.

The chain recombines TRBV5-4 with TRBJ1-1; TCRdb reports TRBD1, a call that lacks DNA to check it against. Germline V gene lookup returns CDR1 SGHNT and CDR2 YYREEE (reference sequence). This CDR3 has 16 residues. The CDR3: CASSLAGGGAISGAFF. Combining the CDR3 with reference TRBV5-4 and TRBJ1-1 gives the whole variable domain ETGVTQSPTHLIKTRGQQVTLRCSSQSGHNTVSWYQQALGQGPQFIFQYYREEENGRGNFPPRFSGLQFPNYSSELNVNALELDDSALYLCASSLAGGGAISGAFFGQGTRLTVV.

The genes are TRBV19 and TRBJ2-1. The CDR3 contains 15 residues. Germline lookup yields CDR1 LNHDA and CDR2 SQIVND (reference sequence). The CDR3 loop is CASSIFEGPYNEQFF.

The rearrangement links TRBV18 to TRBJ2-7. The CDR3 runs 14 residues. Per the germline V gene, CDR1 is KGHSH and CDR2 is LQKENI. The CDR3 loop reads CASSVKALSYEQYF.

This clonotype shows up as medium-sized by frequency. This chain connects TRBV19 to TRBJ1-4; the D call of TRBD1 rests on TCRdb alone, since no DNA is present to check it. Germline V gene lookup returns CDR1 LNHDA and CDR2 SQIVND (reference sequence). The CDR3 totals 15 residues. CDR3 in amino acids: CASSSRQIFNEKLFF.

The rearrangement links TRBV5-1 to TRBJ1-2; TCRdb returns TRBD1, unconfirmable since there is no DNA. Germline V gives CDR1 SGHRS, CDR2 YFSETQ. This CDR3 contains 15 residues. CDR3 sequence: CASSSRGQGSYGYTF.